Each of the 21 T cell receptor beta chains below was sequenced from the same sample in a study of cytomegalovirus exposure and HLA in healthy donors. The protocol was immunoSEQ multiplex PCR, while the TCRdb copy is restricted to in-frame clones and leaves out a portion. The sample holds 120,000 or so clones, approximately 95% seen once. Sequenced material: PBMCs. The source of these receptors is a man between 18 and 35 years old in good health and CMV-seronegative.

CDR3 region: CAWSVLIGEGNGYTF. CDR3 DNA sequence: TGTGCCTGGAGTGTACTGATAGGGGAAGGGAATGGCTACACCTTC. The chain carries TRBV30 and TRBJ1-2; a weak D match, TRBD1 (5 bases). Per germline, CDR1 GTSNPN and CDR2 SVGIG (reference sequence). The ends were cut back, 0 bases at V and 6 bases at J, with 17 bases in the middle. CDR3 length: 15 amino acids. The full variable domain, with the rest looked up from reference TRBV30 and TRBJ1-2, is SQTIHQWPATLVQPVGSPLSLECTVEGTSNPNLYWYRQAAGRGLQLLFYSVGIGQISSEVPQNLSASRPQDRQFILSSKKLLLSDSGFYLCAWSVLIGEGNGYTFGSGTRLTVV.

J is TRBJ1-2 and V is TRBV7-9; 9 bases are shared with TRBD1. The trim removed 5 bases at V and 6 bases at J, leaving 7 bases unmatched. The germline gives CDR1 SEHNR, CDR2 FQNEAQ (reference sequence). The CDR3 has 14 amino acids. The CDR3 reads CASSLGQGKNGYTF. Here the CDR3 DNA reads TGTGCCAGCAGCCTAGGACAGGGGAAAAATGGCTACACCTTC.

The chain uses TRBV27 and TRBJ1-4, with D possibly TRBD1 on 5 matching bases. Trimming stripped 6 bases from V and 7 bases from J, with 15 bases between. CDR3 length: 14 amino acids. Germline V gene data show CDR1 as MNHEY and CDR2 as SMNVEV (reference sequence). As DNA, the CDR3 is TGTGCCAGCAGCACCACGGGGGGTGGTGAAAAACTGTTTTTT. It translates to CASSTTGGGEKLFF.

The J gene is TRBJ1-5, the V gene TRBV27, with D possibly TRBD1 on 6 matching bases. Per germline, CDR1 MNHEY and CDR2 SMNVEV (reference sequence). V lost 2 bases, J lost 6 bases, and 14 bases lay in between. The length of the CDR3 is 15 residues. CDR3 coding DNA: TGTGCCAGCAGTTTAGTCGGGGGGCCGGGTCAGCCCCAGCATTTT. Translating it yields CASSLVGGPGQPQHF.

Regarding this clone: At one end the junction does not follow the germline gene, possibly because of a read error. The rearrangement joins TRBV28 to TRBJ1-1, with 10 bases lining up with TRBD1. Looked up from germline, CDR1 is MDHEN and CDR2 is SYDVKM. The CDR3 consists of 13 residues. This CDR3 reads CASRGDRGRLVDF. Written as DNA, the CDR3 is TGTGCCAGCAGGGGGGACAGGGGCCGACTAGTGGACTTT.

This clone occurred a few times. This chain links TRBV7-9 with TRBJ2-2; tentative D call: TRBD2 (5 bases). The CDR3 is made up of 14 amino acids. V was shortened by 5 bases and J by 4 bases, with 11 bases between the two germline ends. Germline V gene sequence: CDR1 SEHNR, CDR2 FQNEAQ (reference sequence). CDR3: CASSITRATGELFF. The CDR3 nucleotides are TGTGCCAGCAGCATCACTAGGGCCACCGGGGAGCTGTTTTTT.

J is TRBJ2-7 and V is TRBV7-9; 8 nucleotides agree with TRBD1. Germline values: CDR1 SEHNR, CDR2 FQNEAQ (reference sequence). J was trimmed by 0 bases and V by 1 base; bases with no gene match: 2. The CDR3 is made up of 15 amino acids. The CDR3, as DNA: TGTGCCAGCAGCTTAGAACAGGGGGTCTCCTACGAGCAGTACTTC. Its translation is CASSLEQGVSYEQYF.

The rearrangement links TRBV19 to TRBJ2-7, with 8 bases fitting TRBD1. The CDR3 contains 14 residues. J gave up 4 bases and V 4 bases, and 6 bases lay outside the gene matches. CDR1 and CDR2 (germline): LNHDA, SQIVND (reference sequence). Here the CDR3 reads CASSKDRDVYEQYF. The CDR3 DNA reads TGTGCCAGTAGTAAGGACAGGGACGTTTACGAGCAGTACTTC.

A single count supports this clone. V usage is TRBV18 and J usage is TRBJ2-7; TRBD1 agrees at 7 bases. The CDR3 loop spans 13 amino acids. Germline values: CDR1 KGHSH, CDR2 LQKENI. Trimming took 3 bases from V and 4 from J; bases not matched to a gene: 3. The CDR3 coding sequence is TGTGCCAGCTCACCGGGACAGACATACGAGCAGTACTTC. Translation: CASSPGQTYEQYF.

V gene TRBV30 combines with J gene TRBJ1-3; TRBD1 is a possible D gene (6 bases). V lost 3 bases and J 4 bases, leaving 13 bases between the germline ends. Germline CDR1 GTSNPN, CDR2 SVGIG (reference sequence). The CDR3 has 14 amino acids. This CDR3 is CAWRGRGWGNTIYF. In nucleotides, the CDR3 is TGTGCCTGGAGGGGCAGGGGTTGGGGAAACACCATATATTTT.

The rearrangement links TRBV7-9 to TRBJ1-4; 8 bases align to TRBD1. CDR3 length: 14 amino acids. Germline V gives CDR1 SEHNR, CDR2 FQNEAQ (reference sequence). The trim removed 7 bases at V and 8 bases at J, leaving 9 bases unmatched. The CDR3 here is CASTFGQGGEKLFF. CDR3 in DNA: TGTGCCAGCACCTTTGGACAGGGAGGAGAAAAACTGTTTTTT.

The V call is TRBV25-1, the J call TRBJ1-4; no reliable D call. The germline CDR1 and CDR2 sequences are MGHDK and SYGVNS. The CDR3 runs 15 residues. V was pared by 1 base and J by 2 bases, with 8 bases between. The CDR3 reads CASSEWRGTNEKLFF. The CDR3 DNA sequence: TGTGCCAGCAGTGAATGGCGAGGGACTAATGAAAAACTGTTTTTT.

This rearrangement joins TRBV5-6 to TRBJ1-1; D is unresolved. Between the trimmed V and J ends, which lost 4 bases and 1 base, there was a span of 8 bases. The germline CDR1 and CDR2 sequences are SGHDT and YYEEEE. The CDR3 totals 13 residues. The CDR3 DNA reads as TGTGCCAGCAGCCCAACAGCGAACACTGAAGCTTTCTTT. Translated, it gives CASSPTANTEAFF.

The rearrangement uses TRBV27 and TRBJ2-7; possible D gene TRBD2, 5 bases. CDR1 is MNHEY and CDR2 is SMNVEV in the germline V gene (reference sequence). The CDR3 sequence is 14 residues long. V was pared by 3 bases and J by 4 bases, with 13 bases between. The CDR3 nucleotides are TGTGCCAGCAGTTTCTTGGGAGAACATTACGAGCAGTACTTC. Its protein is CASSFLGEHYEQYF.

The CDR3 region is CATAWADSNQPQHF. The CDR3 bases are TGTGCCACCGCCTGGGCAGATAGCAATCAGCCCCAGCATTTT. The chain couples TRBV28 to TRBJ1-5, with D hard to call. V lost 10 bases to trimming and J lost 0 bases, with 13 bases between them. The CDR3 sequence is 14 residues long. Germline loops: CDR1 MDHEN, CDR2 SYDVKM.

The chain recombines TRBV28 with TRBJ1-2, with a possible D match to TRBD1 (5 bases). Between the trimmed V and J ends, which lost 6 bases and 2 bases, there was a span of 16 bases. This CDR3 spans 15 amino acids. Per the germline V gene, CDR1 is MDHEN and CDR2 is SYDVKM. For the CDR3, the DNA is TGTGCCAGCAGGGGGGGGACGGAGACAAACTATGGCTACACCTTC. It is translated as CASRGGTETNYGYTF.

The chain has TRBV5-4 and TRBJ2-5, with 10 nucleotides matching TRBD2. CDR1 is SGHNT and CDR2 is YYREEE in the germline V gene (reference sequence). J gave up 0 bases and V 0 bases, and 14 bases lay outside the gene matches. The CDR3 sequence is 20 residues long. This CDR3 is CASSLAPLTTSGLYQETQYF. The CDR3 nucleotides read TGTGCCAGCAGCTTGGCCCCCCTTACGACTAGCGGGCTGTACCAAGAGACCCAGTACTTC. Filled out from reference TRBV5-4 and TRBJ2-5, the complete variable domain reads ETGVTQSPTHLIKTRGQQVTLRCSSQSGHNTVSWYQQALGQGPQFIFQYYREEENGRGNFPPRFSGLQFPNYSSELNVNALELDDSALYLCASSLAPLTTSGLYQETQYFGPGTRLLVL.

The CDR3 DNA reads TGTGCCAGCAGCTTAGCACCGACTAGAACCCACGAGCAGTACTTC. Protein product: CASSLAPTRTHEQYF. This chain joins TRBV7-2 and TRBJ2-7; D perhaps matches TRBD2 (6 bases). This CDR3 has 15 amino acids. V was trimmed by 0 bases and J by 5 bases, leaving 14 bases between them. Germline V CDR1 and CDR2: SGHTA, FQGNSA.

This clone showed up just once. The V gene is TRBV9, the J gene TRBJ1-4, with 8 bases fitting TRBD1. Germline assignment: CDR1 SGDLS and CDR2 YYNGEE. This CDR3 is 15 amino acids long. The ends lost 3 bases at V and 4 bases at J; junction bases unmatched: 5. The CDR3 bases are TGTGCCAGCAGCGAGACAGGGGTGGGTAATGAAAAACTGTTTTTT. Protein: CASSETGVGNEKLFF. Based on the CDR3 plus reference TRBV9 and TRBJ1-4, the full variable domain is DSGVTQTPKHLITATGQRVTLRCSPRSGDLSVYWYQQSLDQGLQFLIQYYNGEERAKGNILERFSAQQFPDLHSELNLSSLELGDSALYFCASSETGVGNEKLFFGSGTQLSVL.

This chain joins TRBV14 and TRBJ2-1; 13 bases map to TRBD2. CDR1 and CDR2 from the germline V gene are SGHDN and FVKESK. V shed 8 bases, J shed 9 bases, and the junction held 28 bases outside the gene matches. The length of the CDR3 is 21 residues. CDR3 sequence reads: CASAIRNRTSGRFPIRREQFF. CDR3 coding DNA: TGTGCCAGCGCGATCCGAAACAGGACTAGCGGGAGATTCCCTATAAGGCGTGAGCAGTTCTTC.

The chain combines TRBV9 with TRBJ1-4; perhaps TRBD1 as D (6 bases). CDR1 and CDR2 (germline): SGDLS, YYNGEE. The CDR3 is 16 amino acids. The V end lost 4 bases, the J end lost 11 bases, and 24 bases lay between the germline ends. This CDR3 is CASSRFDRSSDRKLFF. The CDR3, as DNA: TGTGCCAGCAGCAGATTCGACAGGAGCAGCGATCGGAAACTGTTTTTT.